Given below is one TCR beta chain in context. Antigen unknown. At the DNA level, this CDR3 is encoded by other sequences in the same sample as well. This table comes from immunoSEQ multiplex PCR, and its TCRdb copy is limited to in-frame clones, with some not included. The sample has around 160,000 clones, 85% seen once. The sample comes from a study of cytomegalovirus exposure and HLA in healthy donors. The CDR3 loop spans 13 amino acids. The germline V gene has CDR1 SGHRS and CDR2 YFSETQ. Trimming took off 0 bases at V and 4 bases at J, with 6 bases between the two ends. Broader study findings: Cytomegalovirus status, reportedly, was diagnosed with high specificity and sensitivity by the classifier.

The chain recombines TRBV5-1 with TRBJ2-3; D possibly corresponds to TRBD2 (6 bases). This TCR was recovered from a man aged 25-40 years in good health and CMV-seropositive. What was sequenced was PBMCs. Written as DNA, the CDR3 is TGCGCCAGCAGCTTGGAGCGGGCAGATACGCAGTATTTT. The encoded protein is CASSLERADTQYF.